This TCR beta chain was retrieved from a study of blood T cell repertoires in COVID-19. Turning to the study itself: Specimens from acute and convalescent COVID-19 originated in the United States, Italy and Spain. T cells, B-cell-depleted T cells, or PBMCs supplied cDNA or gDNA.

In the original processing: Counts of nucleated cells, estimated from reference gene primer amplification, were obtained. Here immunoSEQ multiplex PCR was the method, and the copy in TCRdb shows in-frame clones only, minus some. V and J calls and clone size are copied from that table; D and trimming were computed from the DNA. This table holds around 280,000 clones, more than 75% found once. In germline, CDR1 is MNHEY, CDR2 SMNVEV (reference sequence). Trimming cost V 5 bases and J 6 bases, with 16 bases left between them. The CDR3 is made up of 14 amino acids. The TCR sequence derives from a woman aged 30 to 39 who had recovered from COVID-19. This chain uses TRBV27 with TRBJ1-2, with D tentatively TRBD1 (6 bases). Sequencing used peripheral blood. The CDR3 coding sequence is TGTGCCAGCAGTCCTTGGGACAAGGGAGATGGCTACACCTTC. Amino acid sequence: CASSPWDKGDGYTF.